These T cell receptor beta chains were read from a single sample in a study of shared clonotypes between healthy human individuals. TCRdb keeps only in-frame clones here, not all; method: immunoSEQ multiplex PCR. The table includes about 670,000 clones, 60% to 80% detected once. Sequenced sample: memory CD4+ T cells sorted from blood. These receptor sequences come from a woman aged 25 to 45 in good health. CDR3s leave out the opening cysteine and the closing phenylalanine or tryptophan. The order of the fields is CDR3 protein, V gene, J gene, clone size. Only part of the rows carry a size: once, few, many, or a class if the clone is expanded.

cdr3_aa: ASSLNTEAF
v_call: TRBV7-9
j_call: TRBJ1-1
clone_size: NA

cdr3_aa: ASSPGDQPQH
v_call: TRBV18
j_call: TRBJ1-5
clone_size: NA

cdr3_aa: ASSEVIPGELF
v_call: TRBV2
j_call: TRBJ2-2
clone_size: NA

cdr3_aa: RDRGYRMETQY
v_call: TRBV29-1
j_call: TRBJ2-5
clone_size: NA

cdr3_aa: ASSRGQDYGYT
v_call: TRBV4-2
j_call: TRBJ1-2
clone_size: few

cdr3_aa: ASSLVGGNEQF
v_call: TRBV7-9
j_call: TRBJ2-1
clone_size: NA

cdr3_aa: ASSLQRGTYEQY
v_call: TRBV11-2
j_call: TRBJ2-7
clone_size: few

cdr3_aa: ASSFRGMVDTQY
v_call: TRBV28
j_call: TRBJ2-3
clone_size: once

cdr3_aa: ASSLGGQSTEAF
v_call: TRBV5-1
j_call: TRBJ1-1
clone_size: few

cdr3_aa: ASNPGQNTGELF
v_call: TRBV28
j_call: TRBJ2-2
clone_size: NA

cdr3_aa: ASSLTDTQY
v_call: TRBV4-2
j_call: TRBJ2-3
clone_size: NA

cdr3_aa: ASSQLVRDYEQY
v_call: TRBV16
j_call: TRBJ2-7
clone_size: NA

cdr3_aa: ASSPRGGTYEQY
v_call: TRBV18
j_call: TRBJ2-7
clone_size: NA

cdr3_aa: ASSLRFTNTGELF
v_call: TRBV7-2
j_call: TRBJ2-2
clone_size: NA

cdr3_aa: ASRAGTFLTGANVLT
v_call: TRBV28
j_call: TRBJ2-6
clone_size: NA

cdr3_aa: AWSEIGPQY
v_call: TRBV30
j_call: TRBJ2-7
clone_size: NA

cdr3_aa: ASRFRFFTYEQY
v_call: TRBV25-1
j_call: NA
clone_size: few

cdr3_aa: ASSFIPHNEQF
v_call: TRBV27
j_call: TRBJ2-1
clone_size: many